These 24 T cell receptor beta chains originate from one sample sequenced in a study of blood T cell repertoires in COVID-19. The assay was immunoSEQ multiplex PCR, and TCRdb's table has in-frame clones only and misses some. Of 350,000 to 450,000 clones listed, around 83% are singletons. The material sequenced was PBMCs or T cells enriched from blood (not recorded which). The source is a woman aged 50 to 60 who had recovered from COVID-19.

The V call is TRBV21-1, the J call TRBJ1-5. TRBV21-1 is a listed pseudogene. This CDR3 is 18 amino acids long. CDR3 in DNA: TGTGCCAGCAGCCGACGGGAGGGGGCGGGCCAGGAAAATCAGCCCCAGCATTTT. This gives the protein CASSRREGAGQENQPQHF.

This clone was observed a single time. The chain employs TRBV12-5 and TRBJ2-3, with 13 bases matching TRBD2. The V gene end was trimmed by 7 bases and the J gene end by 6 bases; junction bases not matched to a gene: 4. This CDR3 contains 14 residues. Germline lookup yields CDR1 LGHNT and CDR2 FRNRAP. CDR3 residues: CASALLAGGDTQYF. DNA for the CDR3: TGTGCTAGTGCCCTACTAGCGGGAGGGGATACGCAGTATTTT.

The rearrangement links TRBV6-5 to TRBJ1-1; tentatively, D is TRBD1 (5 bases). Between the trimmed V and J ends, which lost 8 bases and 0 bases, there was a span of 16 bases. Germline V gives CDR1 MNHEY, CDR2 SVGAGI. The CDR3 totals 15 residues. The CDR3 here is CASAPGRGLNTEAFF. The CDR3 bases are TGTGCCAGCGCCCCCGGACGGGGGTTGAACACTGAAGCTTTCTTT.

The chain uses TRBV7-6 and TRBJ2-7, with 9 bases fitting TRBD1. The germline gives CDR1 SGHVS, CDR2 FNYEAQ. CDR3 length equals 16 residues. J lost 3 bases, V lost 5 bases, and 11 bases had no gene match. The CDR3 protein is CASSRSSGQGFYEQYF. CDR3 nucleotides: TGTGCCAGCAGCCGATCGTCGGGACAGGGTTTCTACGAGCAGTACTTC.

This clone was detected once. The V gene is TRBV4-1, the J gene TRBJ2-3, with 8 bases lining up with TRBD2. The CDR3 has 17 amino acids. CDR1 and CDR2 from the germline V gene are MGHRA and YSYEKL. Trimming cost V 1 base and J 6 bases; bases outside gene matches: 12. The DNA for the CDR3 is TGCGCCAGCAGCCAAGGTTTGGGGACTAGTGTCGTGGATACGCAGTATTTT. Encoded protein: CASSQGLGTSVVDTQYF.

The V call is TRBV5-1, the J call TRBJ1-2; 12 bases agree with TRBD1. Germline V gene lookup returns CDR1 SGHRS and CDR2 YFSETQ. The CDR3 totals 15 residues. The J segment lost 6 bases and the V segment lost 1 base, leaving 4 bases of the junction unmatched. CDR3 DNA sequence: TGCGCCAGCAGCTTGTGGGGACAGGGGGCGGATGGCTACACCTTC. Encoded protein: CASSLWGQGADGYTF.

The rearrangement joins TRBV6-2 or TRBV6-3 to TRBJ1-2, with a weak D call TRBD1 (5 bases). V lost 0 bases and J 4 bases, leaving 9 bases between the germline ends. The CDR3 consists of 14 residues. Per germline, CDR1 MNHEY and CDR2 SVGEGT. The CDR3 DNA follows: TGTGCCAGCAGTTACTCGAATCAGGGCTATGGCTACACCTTC. Translating it yields CASSYSNQGYGYTF.

The gene calls are TRBV7-9 and TRBJ1-5; 7 positions agree with TRBD1. The germline gives CDR1 SEHNR, CDR2 FQNEAQ (reference sequence). J gave up 2 bases and V 7 bases, and 8 bases lay outside the gene matches. The CDR3 length is 15 residues. The CDR3 is CASTLDREGNQPQHF. The CDR3 bases are TGTGCCAGCACCCTAGACAGGGAGGGCAATCAGCCCCAGCATTTT.

Many counts were recorded for this clone. This sequence joins TRBV6-2 or TRBV6-3 and TRBJ1-5; D is undetermined. Trimming shortened V by 0 bases and J by 2 bases, and 14 bases separated the two germline ends. The CDR3 covers 17 residues. Germline V gives CDR1 MNHEY, CDR2 SVGEGT. CDR3 DNA sequence: TGTGCCAGCAGTTACTCGAGTAGCAGAATGGGCAATCAGCCCCAGCATTTT. It codes for CASSYSSSRMGNQPQHF.

In its sample, this clone was seen once. The chain has TRBV3-1 (or the pseudogene TRBV3-2) and TRBJ2-3; TRBD2 aligns across 10 bases. Germline V gene lookup returns CDR1 LGHDT and CDR2 YNNKEL (reference sequence). The trim removed 0 bases at V and 0 bases at J, leaving 9 bases unmatched. The CDR3 covers 19 residues. The CDR3 DNA is TGTGCCAGCAGCCAAGATACCATAACTAGCGGGGATAGCACAGATACGCAGTATTTT. It yields the protein CASSQDTITSGDSTDTQYF.

The chain uses TRBV2 and TRBJ1-5, with 7 bases lining up with TRBD1. The CDR3 has 15 amino acids. Germline-derived CDR1 and CDR2 are SNHLY and FYNNEI. V was clipped by 6 bases and J by 3 bases; unmatched bases: 8. The CDR3 bases are TGTGCCAGCAGGGTATCGACAGGGCCCAATCAGCCCCAGCATTTT. This encodes CASRVSTGPNQPQHF.

The V call is TRBV14, the J call TRBJ2-1; 14 bases match TRBD2. CDR3 size: 15 residues. Trimming at V came to 4 bases and at J to 11 bases, leaving 7 bases not matched to a gene. The germline V gene has CDR1 SGHDN and CDR2 FVKESK. The CDR3 region is CASSLGLAGGLQQFF. CDR3 DNA sequence: TGTGCCAGCAGCCTAGGACTAGCGGGAGGTCTACAGCAGTTCTTC.

V gene TRBV5-1 combines with J gene TRBJ1-5; D is perhaps TRBD1 (5 bases). The CDR3 contains 16 residues. V shed 3 bases and J shed 0 bases, with 13 bases lying between them. CDR1 is SGHRS and CDR2 is YFSETQ in the germline V gene. DNA for the CDR3: TGCGCCAGCAGCTCCGCCACCAGGGATAGCAATCAGCCCCAGCATTTT. Amino acids: CASSSATRDSNQPQHF.

The rearrangement links TRBV14 to TRBJ2-7, with 16 bases matching TRBD2. The CDR3 totals 16 residues. Germline CDR1 reads SGHDN; CDR2 reads FVKESK. The V segment lost 2 bases and the J segment 4 bases; nucleotides outside the gene matches: 2. The CDR3 bases are TGTGCCAGCAGCCAACCGGGACTAGCGGGAGGGTACGAGCAGTACTTC. Translation: CASSQPGLAGGYEQYF.

This chain joins TRBV5-1 and TRBJ2-7, with 9 bases identical to TRBD1. V shed 5 bases and J 3 bases; nucleotides not matched to a gene: 0. This CDR3 has 12 amino acids. The germline V gene encodes CDR1 SGHRS and CDR2 YFSETQ. CDR3 bases: TGCGCCAGCAGGGACAGGGGCTACGAGCAGTACTTC. Translation: CASRDRGYEQYF.

V usage is TRBV19 and J usage is TRBJ1-2, with D perhaps matching TRBD1 (5 bases). Germline CDR1 reads LNHDA; CDR2 reads SQIVND (reference sequence). This CDR3 spans 14 amino acids. V was pared by 9 bases and J by 1 base, with 15 bases between. The CDR3 is CASRGGGVNYGYTF. In nucleotides, the CDR3 is TGTGCCAGCCGCGGGGGGGGAGTTAACTATGGCTACACCTTC.

The chain carries TRBV19 and TRBJ2-7; 10 bases agree with TRBD1. The CDR3 sequence is 16 residues long. J lost 0 bases, V lost 5 bases, and 7 bases had no gene match. CDR1 and CDR2 from the germline V gene are LNHDA and SQIVND (reference sequence). CDR3 bases: TGTGCCAGTAGTCCGGGGACAGGGGAGAGCTCCTACGAGCAGTACTTC. Translating it yields CASSPGTGESSYEQYF.

The CDR3 DNA reads TGTGCCAGCTCACCACCGTCAGCAGGGGTTAGGCAGCCCCAGCATTTT. Amino acids: CASSPPSAGVRQPQHF. The chain joins TRBV18 to TRBJ1-5; D is possibly TRBD1 (6 bases). Germline V gene data show CDR1 as KGHSH and CDR2 as LQKENI. Between the trimmed V and J ends, which lost 0 bases and 7 bases, there was a span of 16 bases. This CDR3 is 16 amino acids long. Complete variable domain (other parts from reference TRBV18 and TRBJ1-5): NAGVMQNPRHLVRRRGQEARLRCSPMKGHSHVYWYRQLPEEGLKFMVYLQKENIIDESGMPKERFSAEFPKEGPSILRIQQVVRGDSAAYFCASSPPSAGVRQPQHFGDGTRLSIL.

V and J are TRBV3-1 (or the pseudogene TRBV3-2) and TRBJ2-2; tentatively, D is TRBD2 (6 bases). In germline, CDR1 is LGHDT, CDR2 YNNKEL (reference sequence). This CDR3 has 15 amino acids. The germline V and J ends were trimmed by 7 bases and 6 bases, with 18 bases remaining between them. CDR3 nucleotide sequence: TGTGCCAGCATGACGGCGGGATTAAACTCCGGGGAGCTGTTTTTT. This encodes CASMTAGLNSGELFF.

The chain couples TRBV7-9 to TRBJ1-6, with TRBD1 matching 8 bases. The CDR3 runs to 17 residues. V gave up 5 bases and J gave up 5 bases; unmatched junction bases: 11. Germline values: CDR1 SEHNR, CDR2 FQNEAQ (reference sequence). In nucleotides, the CDR3 is TGTGCCAGCAGCGGTAGCTCAGGGGGCGCAAATAATTCACCCCTCCACTTT. Encoded protein: CASSGSSGGANNSPLHF.

The CDR3 reads CASSQGAVAEQYF. The CDR3 bases are TGTGCCAGCAGCCAAGGGGCAGTCGCCGAGCAGTACTTC. The rearrangement uses TRBV14 and TRBJ2-7; D gene unclear. This CDR3 spans 13 amino acids. Germline CDR1 and CDR2: SGHDN and FVKESK. Trimming stripped 1 base from V and 6 bases from J, with 10 bases between.

V and J are TRBV5-1 and TRBJ1-3; 10 bases are shared with TRBD1. The CDR3 loop spans 17 amino acids. With V trimmed by 3 bases and J by 0 bases, 6 bases remained unmatched. In germline, CDR1 is SGHRS, CDR2 YFSETQ. In nucleotides, the CDR3 is TGCGCCAGCAGCTACGGGACAGGGGCCGGCTCTGGAAACACCATATATTTT. Its protein is CASSYGTGAGSGNTIYF.

This clone showed up just a few times. This chain connects TRBV2 to TRBJ2-7; 7 bases are a match to TRBD1. This CDR3 has 15 residues. V trimming: 8 bases; J trimming: 0 bases; junction bases outside the gene matches: 10. The germline gives CDR1 SNHLY, CDR2 FYNNEI. Here the CDR3 DNA reads TGTGCCAGCCAGTATCGGGGACAGAGCTCCTACGAGCAGTACTTC. Translation: CASQYRGQSSYEQYF.

As concerns this clone: This sample also contains other DNA sequences that code for the same CDR3. The chain recombines TRBV20-1 with TRBJ2-7, with D possibly being TRBD1 (6 bases). In germline, CDR1 is DFQATT, CDR2 SNEGSKA (reference sequence). V was trimmed by 4 bases and J by 3 bases, leaving 7 bases between them. CDR3 length equals 11 residues. This chain's CDR3 is CSANRDYEQYF. CDR3 sequence (DNA): TGCAGTGCTAACAGGGACTACGAGCAGTACTTC.